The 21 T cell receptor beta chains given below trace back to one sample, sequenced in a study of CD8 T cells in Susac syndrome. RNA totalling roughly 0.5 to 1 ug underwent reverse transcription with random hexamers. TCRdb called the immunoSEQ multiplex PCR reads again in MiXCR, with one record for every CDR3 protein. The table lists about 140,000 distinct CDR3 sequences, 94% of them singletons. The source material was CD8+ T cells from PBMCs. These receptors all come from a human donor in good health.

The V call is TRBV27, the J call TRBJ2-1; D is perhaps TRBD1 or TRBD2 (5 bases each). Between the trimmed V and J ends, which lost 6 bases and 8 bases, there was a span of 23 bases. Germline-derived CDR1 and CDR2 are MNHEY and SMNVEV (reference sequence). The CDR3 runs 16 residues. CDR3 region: CASSSVDFQGVDEQFF. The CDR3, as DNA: TGTGCCAGCAGCTCTGTGGACTTTCAGGGCGTGGATGAGCAGTTCTTC.

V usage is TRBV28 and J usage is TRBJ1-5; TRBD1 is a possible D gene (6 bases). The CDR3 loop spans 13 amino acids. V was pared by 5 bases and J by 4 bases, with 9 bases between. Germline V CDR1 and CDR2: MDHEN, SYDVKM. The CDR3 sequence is CASSGTLNQPQHF. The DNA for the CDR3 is TGTGCCAGCAGTGGGACACTAAATCAGCCCCAGCATTTT.

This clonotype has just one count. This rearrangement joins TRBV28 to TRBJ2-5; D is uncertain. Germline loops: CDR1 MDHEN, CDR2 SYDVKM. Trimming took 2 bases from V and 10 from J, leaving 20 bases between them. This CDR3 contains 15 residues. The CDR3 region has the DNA TGTGCCAGCAGTTTAGGGCTAACCCTCCAGTTGGACCAGTACTTC. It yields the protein CASSLGLTLQLDQYF.

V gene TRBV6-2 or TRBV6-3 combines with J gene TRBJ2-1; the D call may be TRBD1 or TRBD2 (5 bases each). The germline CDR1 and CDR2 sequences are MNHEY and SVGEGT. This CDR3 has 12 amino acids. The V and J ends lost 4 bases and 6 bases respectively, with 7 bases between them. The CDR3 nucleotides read TGTGCCAGCAGTTTGGGACCCAATGAGCAGTTCTTC. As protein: CASSLGPNEQFF.

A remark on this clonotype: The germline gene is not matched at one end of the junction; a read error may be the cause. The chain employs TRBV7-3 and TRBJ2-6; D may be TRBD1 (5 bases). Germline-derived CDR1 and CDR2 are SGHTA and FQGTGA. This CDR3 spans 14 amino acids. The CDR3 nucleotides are TGTGCCAGCAGCTTAGACTCTGGGGCCAGCGTCCTGACTTTC. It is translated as CASSLDSGASVLTF. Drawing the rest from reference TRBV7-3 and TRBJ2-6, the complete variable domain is GAGVSQTPSNKVTEKGKYVELRCDPISGHTALYWYRQSLGQGPEFLIYFQGTGAADDSGLPNDRFFAVRPEGSVSTLKIQRTERGDSAVYLCASSLDSGASVLTFGAGSRLTVL.

As DNA, the CDR3 is TGTGCCAGCAGCTTAGCGCAGGGGGCCACTGAAGCTTTCTTT. Protein: CASSLAQGATEAFF. This chain connects TRBV7-9 to TRBJ1-1; 8 positions match TRBD1. The germline gives CDR1 SEHNR, CDR2 FQNEAQ (reference sequence). The CDR3 runs to 14 residues. With V trimmed by 0 bases and J by 4 bases, 1 base remained unmatched.

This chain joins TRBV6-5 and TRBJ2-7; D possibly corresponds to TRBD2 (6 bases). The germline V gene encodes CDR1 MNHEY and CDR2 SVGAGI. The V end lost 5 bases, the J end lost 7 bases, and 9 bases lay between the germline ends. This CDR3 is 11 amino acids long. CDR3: CASSAGTEQYF. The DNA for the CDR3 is TGTGCCAGCAGTGCGGGGACGGAGCAGTACTTC.

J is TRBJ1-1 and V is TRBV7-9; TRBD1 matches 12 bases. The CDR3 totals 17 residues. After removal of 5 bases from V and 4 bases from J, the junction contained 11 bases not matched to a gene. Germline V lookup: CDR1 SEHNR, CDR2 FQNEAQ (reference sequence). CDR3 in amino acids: CASSPRDRGPRGTEAFF. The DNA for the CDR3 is TGTGCCAGCAGCCCACGGGACAGGGGGCCAAGAGGCACTGAAGCTTTCTTT.

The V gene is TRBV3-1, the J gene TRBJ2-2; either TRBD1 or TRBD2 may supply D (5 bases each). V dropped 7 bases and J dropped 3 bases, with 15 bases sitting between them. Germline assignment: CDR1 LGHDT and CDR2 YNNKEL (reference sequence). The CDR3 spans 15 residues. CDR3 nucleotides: TGTGCCAGCACGGGGCGGGCCAGCTACACCGGGGAGCTGTTTTTT. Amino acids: CASTGRASYTGELFF.

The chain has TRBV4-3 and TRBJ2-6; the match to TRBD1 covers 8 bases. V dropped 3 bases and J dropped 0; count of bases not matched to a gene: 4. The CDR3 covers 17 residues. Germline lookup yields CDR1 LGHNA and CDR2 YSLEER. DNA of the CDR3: TGCGCCAGCAGCCAGACAGGGGCGAGCTCTGGGGCCAACGTCCTGACTTTC. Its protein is CASSQTGASSGANVLTF.

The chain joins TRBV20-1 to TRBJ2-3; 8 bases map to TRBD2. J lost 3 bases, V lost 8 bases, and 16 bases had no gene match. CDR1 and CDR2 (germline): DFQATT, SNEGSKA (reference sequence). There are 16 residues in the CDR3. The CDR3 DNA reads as TGCAGTCCATATGTTGCCTTAGCGGGGCAGACAGATACGCAGTATTTT. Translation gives CSPYVALAGQTDTQYF.

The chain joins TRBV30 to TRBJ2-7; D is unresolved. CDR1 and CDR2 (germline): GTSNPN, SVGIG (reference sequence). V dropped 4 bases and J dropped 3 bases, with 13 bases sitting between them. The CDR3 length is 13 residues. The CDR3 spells CAWNLGLYYEQYF. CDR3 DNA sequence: TGTGCCTGGAATTTAGGGTTGTACTACGAGCAGTACTTC.

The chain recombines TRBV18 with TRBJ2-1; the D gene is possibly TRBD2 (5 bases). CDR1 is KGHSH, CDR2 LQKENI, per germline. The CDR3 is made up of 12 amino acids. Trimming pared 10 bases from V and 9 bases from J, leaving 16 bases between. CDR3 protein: CATSLDYSEQFF. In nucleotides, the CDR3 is TGTGCCACCTCCCTTGACTATTCTGAGCAGTTCTTC. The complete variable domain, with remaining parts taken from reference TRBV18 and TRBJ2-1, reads NAGVMQNPRHLVRRRGQEARLRCSPMKGHSHVYWYRQLPEEGLKFMVYLQKENIIDESGMPKERFSAEFPKEGPSILRIQQVVRGDSAAYFCATSLDYSEQFFGPGTRLTVL.

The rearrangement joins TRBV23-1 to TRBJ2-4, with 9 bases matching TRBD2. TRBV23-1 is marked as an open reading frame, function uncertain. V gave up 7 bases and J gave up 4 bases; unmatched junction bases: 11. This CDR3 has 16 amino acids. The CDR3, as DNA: TGCGCCAGCACGAGGACTAGCGAAGGGCCAAAAAACATTCAGTACTTC. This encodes CASTRTSEGPKNIQYF.

DNA of the CDR3: TGCAGCGTTGTAGGCCACACCGGGGAGCTGTTTTTT. Its translation is CSVVGHTGELFF. The chain combines TRBV29-1 with TRBJ2-2; D ambiguous. The germline V gene has CDR1 SQVTM and CDR2 ANQGSEA. V was pared by 4 bases and J by 3 bases, with 6 bases between. The CDR3 covers 12 residues.

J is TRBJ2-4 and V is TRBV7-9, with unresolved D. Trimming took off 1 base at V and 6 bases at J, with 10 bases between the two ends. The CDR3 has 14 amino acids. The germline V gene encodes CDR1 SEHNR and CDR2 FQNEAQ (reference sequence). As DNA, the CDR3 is TGTGCCAGCAGCTTAGTATTAGCTGGAAACATTCAGTACTTC. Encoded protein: CASSLVLAGNIQYF.

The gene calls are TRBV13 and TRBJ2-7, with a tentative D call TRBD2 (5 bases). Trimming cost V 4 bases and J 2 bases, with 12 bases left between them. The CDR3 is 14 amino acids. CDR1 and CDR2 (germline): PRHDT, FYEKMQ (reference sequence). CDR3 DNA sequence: TGTGCCAGCAGCTCGGAGGAAGCGCCCTACGAGCAGTACTTC. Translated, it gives CASSSEEAPYEQYF.

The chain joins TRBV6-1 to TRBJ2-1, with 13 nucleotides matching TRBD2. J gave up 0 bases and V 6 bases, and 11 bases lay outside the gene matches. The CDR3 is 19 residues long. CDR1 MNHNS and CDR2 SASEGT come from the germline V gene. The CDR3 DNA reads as TGTGCCAGCAGCGCCGGACTAGCGGGAGACTTCCGCTCCTACAATGAGCAGTTCTTC. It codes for CASSAGLAGDFRSYNEQFF.

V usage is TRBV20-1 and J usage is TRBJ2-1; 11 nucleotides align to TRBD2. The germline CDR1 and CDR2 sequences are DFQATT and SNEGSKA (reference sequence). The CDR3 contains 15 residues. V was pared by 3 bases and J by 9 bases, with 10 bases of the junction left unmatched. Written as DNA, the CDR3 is TGCAGTGCTAGTCCCTCACTAGCGGGAGAGGGTGAGCAGTTCTTC. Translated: CSASPSLAGEGEQFF.

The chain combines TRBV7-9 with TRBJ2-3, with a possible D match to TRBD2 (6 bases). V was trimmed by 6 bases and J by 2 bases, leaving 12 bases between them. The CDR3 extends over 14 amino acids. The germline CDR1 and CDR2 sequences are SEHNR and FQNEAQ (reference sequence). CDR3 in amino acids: CASSISGFTDTQYF. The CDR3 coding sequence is TGTGCCAGCAGTATTAGCGGATTCACAGATACGCAGTATTTT.

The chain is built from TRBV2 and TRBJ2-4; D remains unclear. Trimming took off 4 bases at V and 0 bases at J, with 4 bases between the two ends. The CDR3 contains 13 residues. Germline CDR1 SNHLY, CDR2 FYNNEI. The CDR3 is CASSVLAKNIQYF. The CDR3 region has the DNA TGTGCCAGCAGTGTGTTAGCCAAAAACATTCAGTACTTC.